A selection of T cell receptor beta chains follows, all from one sample in a study of CD8+ T cells in alopecia areata. Repertoires were generated with immunoSEQ multiplex PCR, while TCRdb's copy carries only in-frame clones and drops some. The table includes about 200,000 clones, more than 55% detected once. Source: CD4+ T cells sorted from blood, taken around week 50, from a patient treated with tofacitinib. Every receptor here comes from a human donor with alopecia areata. Each CDR3 is given with its conserved first and last residue. A D gene is named only where the DNA matches it firmly. Only part of the rows carry a size: once, few, many, or a class if the clone is expanded.

D gene	J gene	clone size	V gene	CDR3 protein	CDR3 DNA
.	TRBJ1-1	.	TRBV29-1	CSVASRDSNTEAFF	TGCAGCGTTGCTAGTCGGGATTCTAACACTGAAGCTTTCTTT
TRBD2	TRBJ2-5	.	TRBV28	CASSSYSGVGPETQYF	TGTGCCAGCAGTTCATATAGCGGGGTGGGGCCAGAGACCCAGTACTTC
.	TRBJ2-3	.	TRBV15	CATSGGGTDTQYF	TGTGCCACCAGCGGAGGGGGCACAGATACGCAGTATTTT
TRBD1	TRBJ1-5	.	TRBV30	CAWSTGVSQPQHF	TGTGCCTGGAGTACAGGGGTAAGTCAGCCCCAGCATTTT
TRBD2	TRBJ2-3	few	TRBV29-1	CSAQGLAVSDTQYF	TGCAGCGCACAGGGACTAGCAGTCTCAGATACGCAGTATTTT
.	TRBJ2-2	few	TRBV7-9	CASTNRVTNTGELFF	TGTGCCAGCACAAACAGGGTCACGAACACCGGGGAGCTGTTTTTT
.	TRBJ1-1	.	TRBV11-2	CASSPVALQNTEAFF	TGTGCCAGCAGCCCCGTCGCCTTGCAGAATACCGAAGCTTTCTTT
TRBD1	TRBJ1-2	few	TRBV27	CASKNRDRDISYTF	TGTGCCAGCAAGAACCGGGACAGAGATATTTCCTACACCTTC
.	TRBJ1-5	few	TRBV29-1	CSVVGWEMNQPQHF	TGCAGCGTTGTCGGCTGGGAGATGAATCAGCCCCAGCATTTT
.	TRBJ1-2	.	TRBV30	CAWSDGGYGYTF	TGTGCCTGGAGTGATGGCGGCTATGGCTACACCTTC
TRBD1	TRBJ1-5	.	TRBV6-1	CASSALTGGNQPQHF	TGTGCCAGCAGTGCTCTCACAGGGGGCAATCAGCCCCAGCATTTT
.	TRBJ2-1	few	TRBV29-1	CSVVSVNRYNEQFF	TGCAGCGTTGTCTCGGTTAACAGATACAATGAGCAGTTCTTC
.	TRBJ2-3	.	TRBV30	CAWTKYPKTDTQYF	TGTGCGTGGACGAAATACCCTAAGACAGATACGCAGTATTTT
.	TRBJ1-3	.	TRBV14	CASSRKTTASGNTIYF	TGTGCCAGCAGCCGAAAGACAACGGCCTCTGGAAACACCATATATTTT
.	TRBJ1-1	.	TRBV29-1	CSVDGGRSTEAFF	TGCAGCGTTGACGGGGGGAGGAGTACTGAAGCTTTCTTT
.	TRBJ2-1	few	TRBV7-2	CASSFRVGGGHNEQFF	TGTGCCAGCAGTTTTAGAGTAGGAGGGGGCCACAATGAGCAGTTCTTC
.	TRBJ2-6	.	TRBV7-3	CASSPGLSGANVLTF	TGTGCCAGCAGCCCAGGCTTAAGTGGGGCCAACGTCCTGACTTTC
TRBD2	TRBJ2-7	.	TRBV4-2	CASSQASGGTYEQYF	TGTGCCAGCAGCCAAGCTAGCGGGGGGACCTACGAGCAGTACTTC
.	TRBJ2-6	.	TRBV4-3	CASSQDPPGANVLTF	TGCGCCAGCAGCCAAGATCCGCCTGGGGCCAACGTCCTGACTTTC
.	TRBJ1-1	.	TRBV30	CAWSPVNTEAFF	TGTGCCTGGAGTCCAGTGAACACTGAAGCTTTCTTT
.	TRBJ2-2	.	TRBV29-1	CSVERAANGELFF	TGCAGCGTTGAAAGGGCAGCTAACGGGGAGCTGTTTTTT
.	TRBJ2-7	.	TRBV4-1	CASSLNYEQYF	TGCGCCAGCAGCCTCAACTACGAGCAGTACTTC
.	TRBJ2-7	.	TRBV2	CASSEGGEQYF	TGTGCCAGCAGTGAAGGGGGCGAGCAGTACTTC
TRBD2	TRBJ2-7	.	TRBV7-3	CASSLAGGPDYEQYF	TGTGCCAGCAGCTTGGCGGGAGGGCCGGACTACGAGCAGTACTTC
.	TRBJ1-5	.	TRBV19	CASRPDRFQPQHF	TGTGCCAGTAGGCCGGACAGATTCCAGCCCCAGCATTTT
.	TRBJ1-2	once	TRBV7-2	CASRRWEGKDGYTF	TGTGCCAGCAGGCGATGGGAGGGTAAAGATGGCTACACCTTC
.	TRBJ1-2	many	TRBV6-1	CASISKFNYGYTF	TGTGCCAGCATTTCCAAATTTAACTATGGCTACACCTTC
TRBD2	TRBJ2-7	.	TRBV9	CASSVGLGGKYEQYF	TGTGCCAGCAGCGTAGGCCTGGGGGGGAAGTACGAGCAGTACTTC
.	TRBJ2-3	once	TRBV5-1	CASSLGGERTDTQYF	TGCGCCAGCAGCTTGGGCGGGGAGCGCACAGATACGCAGTATTTT
.	TRBJ1-5	few	TRBV5-6	CASSPSGPLGNQPQHF	TGTGCCAGCAGCCCCTCTGGCCCCCTTGGAAATCAGCCCCAGCATTTT
.	TRBJ2-6	.	TRBV30	CAWDWGAAGANVLTF	TGTGCCTGGGATTGGGGGGCTGCTGGGGCCAACGTCCTGACTTTC
.	TRBJ2-7	.	TRBV6-6	CASSSNYEQYF	TGTGCCAGCAGTAGCAACTACGAGCAGTACTTC
.	TRBJ1-1	.	TRBV30	CAWMGRTEAFF	TGTGCCTGGATGGGGCGCACTGAAGCTTTCTTT